The 27 T cell receptor beta chains reported below all come from one sample, sequenced in a study of blood T cell repertoires in COVID-19. Repertoires were generated with immunoSEQ multiplex PCR, while TCRdb's copy carries only in-frame clones and drops some. The sample includes 120,000 or so clones, about 90% of them seen just once. Sequencing was carried out using peripheral blood. Every receptor here comes from a human donor in a cohort sampled during active COVID-19.

This clone appeared once. This sequence joins TRBV5-8 and TRBJ1-1; the D is unclear. Trimming pared 6 bases from V and 3 bases from J, leaving 12 bases between. This CDR3 region has 13 residues. The germline CDR1 and CDR2 sequences are SGHTS and YDEGEE. This CDR3 is CASTREVYTEAFF. Written as DNA, the CDR3 is TGTGCCAGCACCCGAGAGGTGTACACTGAAGCTTTCTTT.

This rearrangement joins TRBV15 to TRBJ1-1, with 8 bases identical to TRBD1. J lost 4 bases, V lost 5 bases, and 3 bases had no gene match. CDR3 length: 13 residues. Germline V lookup: CDR1 LNHNV, CDR2 YYDKDF (reference sequence). The CDR3 sequence is CATSGGQGTEAFF. CDR3 nucleotides: TGTGCCACCAGCGGCGGACAGGGCACTGAAGCTTTCTTT.

This clone was detected only a few times. The V and J genes are TRBV5-1 and TRBJ2-2; TRBD1 matches 8 bases. Per germline, CDR1 SGHRS and CDR2 YFSETQ. Unmatched junction bases numbered 4, after V lost 4 bases and J lost 5 bases. This CDR3 has 14 amino acids. The CDR3 nucleotides read TGCGCCAGCAGCCCCCGGGACAGGACCGGGGAGCTGTTTTTT. The encoded protein is CASSPRDRTGELFF.

The rearrangement uses TRBV2 and TRBJ1-2; D may be TRBD1 (5 bases). The CDR3 is 14 amino acids. The germline V and J ends were trimmed by 6 bases and 4 bases, with 15 bases remaining between them. The germline CDR1 and CDR2 sequences are SNHLY and FYNNEI. The CDR3 DNA sequence: TGTGCCAGCAGCCCGGGGGGTCCTGGCTATGGCTACACCTTC. Translation gives CASSPGGPGYGYTF.

This clone was observed a handful of times. The chain uses TRBV19 and TRBJ2-7; 7 nucleotides align to TRBD2. Germline loops: CDR1 LNHDA, CDR2 SQIVND (reference sequence). The CDR3 covers 14 residues. V dropped 3 bases and J dropped 6; count of bases not matched to a gene: 8. The CDR3 coding sequence is TGTGCCAGTAGTATCCGAAACGCGGGGGTCGAGCAGTACTTC. Amino acids: CASSIRNAGVEQYF.

The chain joins TRBV19 to TRBJ2-2, with D possibly matching TRBD1 (5 bases). This CDR3 has 14 residues. The V end lost 3 bases, the J end lost 1 base, and 6 bases lay between the germline ends. Germline lookup yields CDR1 LNHDA and CDR2 SQIVND (reference sequence). The CDR3 sequence is CASSIQGNTGELFF. The CDR3 region has the DNA TGTGCCAGTAGTATCCAGGGGAACACCGGGGAGCTGTTTTTT.

The chain carries TRBV28 and TRBJ1-3; D gene uncertain. Germline V gene lookup returns CDR1 MDHEN and CDR2 SYDVKM. This CDR3 region has 14 residues. V was pared by 4 bases and J by 0 bases, with 7 bases between. CDR3 coding DNA: TGTGCCAGCAGTTCACAGATCTCTGGAAACACCATATATTTT. Translation: CASSSQISGNTIYF.

The chain carries TRBV12-3 or TRBV12-4 and TRBJ2-7; D ambiguous. CDR3 length: 13 amino acids. Trimming pared 4 bases from V and 2 bases from J, leaving 9 bases between. The CDR3 sequence: CASSYGWAYEQYF. CDR3 coding DNA: TGTGCCAGCAGTTACGGGTGGGCCTACGAGCAGTACTTC.

The gene calls are TRBV5-1 and TRBJ2-3, with 10 bases lining up with TRBD2. The CDR3 runs to 18 residues. Trimming at V came to 4 bases and at J to 5 bases, leaving 16 bases not matched to a gene. Germline CDR1 and CDR2: SGHRS and YFSETQ. CDR3 region: CASSPNTSPSGSRDTQYF. For the CDR3, the DNA is TGCGCCAGCAGCCCCAATACTTCTCCTAGCGGGAGCCGAGATACGCAGTATTTT.

The CDR3 sequence is CASSQRRNTGELFF. The CDR3 bases are TGTGCCAGCAGCCAGAGGCGTAACACCGGGGAGCTGTTTTTT. J is TRBJ2-2 and V is TRBV3-1 (or the pseudogene TRBV3-2); D remains ambiguous. Germline-derived CDR1 and CDR2 are LGHDT and YNNKEL (reference sequence). The CDR3 consists of 14 residues. Trimming removed 3 bases from V and 2 bases from J, with 7 bases in between.

V is TRBV13 and J is TRBJ2-7; 9 bases map to TRBD1. Germline CDR1 reads PRHDT; CDR2 reads FYEKMQ (reference sequence). This CDR3 is 16 amino acids long. V gave up 4 bases and J gave up 3 bases; unmatched junction bases: 10. The CDR3 nucleotides read TGTGCCAGCAGCTCAACCCCGGGACAGGGTGTCTACGAGCAGTACTTC. It codes for CASSSTPGQGVYEQYF. The complete variable domain, with remaining parts taken from reference TRBV13 and TRBJ2-7, reads AAGVIQSPRHLIKEKRETATLKCYPIPRHDTVYWYQQGPGQDPQFLISFYEKMQSDKGSIPDRFSAQQFSDYHSELNMSSLELGDSALYFCASSSTPGQGVYEQYFGPGTRLTVT.

Only a few counts were recorded for this clone. The V call is TRBV7-6, the J call TRBJ1-4; 9 bases fit TRBD1. CDR1 and CDR2 (germline): SGHVS, FNYEAQ. V dropped 3 bases and J dropped 8; count of bases not matched to a gene: 4. The length of the CDR3 is 14 residues. For the CDR3, the DNA is TGTGCCAGCAGCTTTCGGACAGGGGACGAAAAACTGTTTTTT. This encodes CASSFRTGDEKLFF.

This clone was detected only once. A junction boundary mismatches the germline segment, possibly from a read error. This chain joins TRBV18 and TRBJ2-1; TRBD2 might be the D (5 bases). The CDR3 is 13 residues long. Germline V lookup: CDR1 KGHSH, CDR2 LQKENI. The CDR3: CASSPFDYHEQFF. The DNA of the CDR3 is TGTGCCAGCTCACCGTTCGACTACCATGAGCAGTTCTTC.

The V and J genes are TRBV5-1 and TRBJ2-5, with 9 bases fitting TRBD1. J gave up 5 bases and V 0 bases, and 5 bases lay outside the gene matches. Germline V CDR1 and CDR2: SGHRS, YFSETQ. The CDR3 sequence is 15 residues long. CDR3 loop: CASSLGGQGGETQYF. In DNA, the CDR3 is TGCGCCAGCAGCTTGGGGGGACAGGGAGGGGAGACCCAGTACTTC.

This rearrangement joins TRBV18 to TRBJ2-2; 8 positions match TRBD1. This CDR3 comprises 20 residues. The V segment lost 3 bases and the J segment 5 bases; nucleotides outside the gene matches: 20. The germline V gene encodes CDR1 KGHSH and CDR2 LQKENI. CDR3 sequence reads: CASSPLGPGQGPSRTGELFF. CDR3 nucleotide sequence: TGTGCCAGCTCACCCCTCGGTCCCGGACAGGGCCCATCCCGGACCGGGGAGCTGTTTTTT.

This chain connects TRBV5-1 to TRBJ2-3, with 8 nucleotides matching TRBD1. The junction had 6 bases not matched to a gene; V was cut back by 0 bases and J by 3 bases. Germline CDR1 and CDR2: SGHRS and YFSETQ. The CDR3 covers 16 residues. The CDR3 sequence: CASSLGTGSGTDTQYF. For the CDR3, the DNA is TGCGCCAGCAGCTTGGGGACAGGGAGTGGAACAGATACGCAGTATTTT.

J is TRBJ1-5 and V is TRBV28, with D unclear. Trimming took off 6 bases at V and 0 bases at J, with 12 bases between the two ends. This CDR3 region has 15 residues. Germline values: CDR1 MDHEN, CDR2 SYDVKM. CDR3 in DNA: TGTGCCAGCAGCCCGGACGGGAATAGCAATCAGCCCCAGCATTTT. Protein product: CASSPDGNSNQPQHF.

The chain employs TRBV5-4 and TRBJ2-7, with a tentative D call TRBD2 (6 bases). The V and J ends lost 7 bases and 3 bases respectively, with 17 bases between them. The CDR3 sequence is 14 residues long. The germline CDR1 and CDR2 sequences are SGHNT and YYREEE (reference sequence). The CDR3 DNA reads TGTGCCAGCGGAGGGAAGGGGTCTGACTACGAGCAGTACTTC. Amino acids: CASGGKGSDYEQYF.

The CDR3 DNA reads TGTGCCAGCAGGAATCGAGGAGATACGCAGTATTTT. Protein sequence: CASRNRGDTQYF. The chain links TRBV12-3 or TRBV12-4 to TRBJ2-3; no firm D call. The CDR3 length is 12 residues. V was pared by 6 bases and J by 5 bases, with 9 bases between.

The chain uses TRBV28 and TRBJ2-2; tentative D call: TRBD1 (5 bases). Germline CDR1 and CDR2: MDHEN and SYDVKM. This CDR3 region has 16 residues. V shed 5 bases and J shed 4 bases, with 17 bases lying between them. The CDR3 reads CASSPPSGSGTGELFF. The CDR3 region has the DNA TGTGCCAGCAGTCCGCCATCAGGGTCCGGCACCGGGGAGCTGTTTTTT.

The count of this clone is one. V and J are TRBV11-1 and TRBJ1-6, with D uncertain. The V and J ends lost 3 bases and 0 bases respectively, with 6 bases between them. The CDR3 is 15 amino acids. Germline assignment: CDR1 SGHAT and CDR2 FQDESV (reference sequence). CDR3 nucleotide sequence: TGTGCCAGCAGCTTGGGGAGCTCCTATAATTCACCCCTCCACTTT. It codes for CASSLGSSYNSPLHF. Combining the CDR3 with reference TRBV11-1 and TRBJ1-6 gives the whole variable domain EAEVAQSPRYKITEKSQAVAFWCDPISGHATLYWYRQILGQGPELLVQFQDESVVDDSQLPKDRFSAERLKGVDSTLKIQPAELGDSAMYLCASSLGSSYNSPLHFGNGTRLTVT.

Concerning this clone itself: Compared with germline, one end of the junction differs, possibly owing to a read error. The chain couples TRBV2 to TRBJ2-1, with no clear D. Germline V lookup: CDR1 SNHLY, CDR2 FYNNEI. There are 12 residues in the CDR3. The CDR3 loop is CASREVYNEQFF. The CDR3 DNA follows: TGTGCCAGCAGGGAAGTATACAATGAGCAGTTCTTC.

This sequence joins TRBV27 and TRBJ1-2, with 7 bases matching TRBD1. After removal of 5 bases from V and 11 bases from J, the junction contained 8 bases not matched to a gene. Germline V gives CDR1 MNHEY, CDR2 SMNVEV (reference sequence). The CDR3 sequence is 12 residues long. The CDR3 DNA sequence: TGTGCCAGCAGTCCCTGGACAGGCCGGTACACCTTC. It encodes CASSPWTGRYTF.

This chain uses TRBV6-2 or TRBV6-3 with TRBJ1-5, with 7 bases that match TRBD1. Losses at the gene ends were 4 bases for V and 6 bases for J; bases not matched to a gene: 9. CDR1 and CDR2 from the germline V gene are MNHEY and SVGEGT. The CDR3 spans 15 residues. Written as DNA, the CDR3 is TGTGCCAGCAGTTTGATCCAGGGGGATACTCAGCCCCAGCATTTT. Encoded protein: CASSLIQGDTQPQHF.

The chain links TRBV15 to TRBJ2-7; TRBD1 aligns across 7 bases. CDR1 and CDR2 (germline): LNHNV, YYDKDF (reference sequence). V lost 3 bases to trimming and J lost 3 bases; unmatched junction nucleotides: 8. CDR3 length: 15 amino acids. CDR3 sequence (DNA): TGTGCCACCAGCAGGAACAGGGGCCGCCTCTACGAGCAGTACTTC. Protein product: CATSRNRGRLYEQYF.

V usage is TRBV19 and J usage is TRBJ2-7, with TRBD2 identical over 14 bases. Germline CDR1 LNHDA, CDR2 SQIVND (reference sequence). Trimming removed 9 bases from V and 6 bases from J; junction bases left unmatched: 7. The CDR3 contains 14 residues. The CDR3 spells CASRGLAGESEQYF. CDR3 coding DNA: TGTGCCAGCCGGGGACTAGCGGGGGAAAGCGAGCAGTACTTC. Together with reference TRBV19 and TRBJ2-7, the CDR3 gives the full variable domain: DGGITQSPKYLFRKEGQNVTLSCEQNLNHDAMYWYRQDPGQGLRLIYYSQIVNDFQKGDIAEGYSVSREKKESFPLTVTSAQKNPTAFYLCASRGLAGESEQYFGPGTRLTVT.

The chain couples TRBV18 to TRBJ1-4, with 7 nucleotides matching TRBD1. CDR3 length: 14 amino acids. The ends lost 6 bases at V and 11 bases at J; junction bases unmatched: 12. Germline V CDR1 and CDR2: KGHSH, LQKENI. The CDR3 bases are TGTGCCAGCTCGCTCACAGGGGAATCAGGGAAACTGTTTTTT. Translation: CASSLTGESGKLFF.